What follows is one T cell receptor beta chain and its context. This entry belongs to a study of blood T cell repertoires in COVID-19. CDR1 is LGHDT and CDR2 is YNNKEL in the germline V gene (reference sequence). The ends lost 4 bases at V and 9 bases at J; junction bases unmatched: 11. The CDR3 contains 15 residues. Profiled with immunoSEQ multiplex PCR; TCRdb holds only in-frame clones, not every one. The sample carries about 270,000 clones, approximately 88% recorded once. The chain uses TRBV3-1 (or the pseudogene TRBV3-2) and TRBJ2-5; 10 nucleotides agree with TRBD1. The specimen was PBMCs or T cells enriched from blood (not recorded which). The TCR was taken from a woman under 40 who had recovered from COVID-19. CDR3 loop: CASSLEGGTGEAQYF. The CDR3 DNA reads TGTGCCAGCAGCCTGGAAGGTGGGACAGGGGAGGCCCAGTACTTC.